The sequence of this T cell receptor beta chain was determined in a study of CXCR3-negative and CXCR3-positive naive CD8 T cells. Overall study context: Roughly 1.5 +/- 0.3 million TRB reads came from each library, giving some 150 million in total. The study's findings and limits: Both naive subsets showed comparably high diversity, and memory CD8+ cells showed much lower diversity. Naive subsets expressed similar surface CD5; TRB CDR3 features served to infer TCR strength. The TRBV-TRBJ usage of naive CXCR3-negative and CXCR3-positive cells was similar, but that of memory cells differed.

5' RACE that incorporated UMI labels was used to prepare the TRB cDNA libraries. Each CDR3 protein gets one entry in TCRdb, which reprocessed the 5' RACE reads and gives no DNA. This listing includes about 43,000 distinct CDR3 sequences. Note on this clonotype: Its antigen is not identified.

The sequenced sample consisted of memory CD8+ T cells from blood. The sequence was collected from a human donor in good health. Some clones in this sample may be carry-over from other donors' samples.

This chain's CDR3 is CSAELAGEETQYF. This chain uses TRBV20-1 with TRBJ2-5; TCRdb outputs TRBD2, but without DNA this stays unchecked. There are 13 residues in the CDR3. Looked up from germline, CDR1 is DFQATT and CDR2 is SNEGSKA (reference sequence).